This TCR beta chain was sequenced during a study of blood T cell repertoires in COVID-19. About the study: Both acute and convalescent COVID-19 samples were obtained from the United States, Italy and Spain.

TCRdb's table, derived via immunoSEQ multiplex PCR, lists solely in-frame clones and lacks some. There are hundreds of thousands of clones in the sample; 80% to 95% occur only once, and under 2.5% lies in the top ten. The sequence derives from a woman younger than 30 who had recovered from COVID-19. Sequencing was carried out using PBMCs or T cells enriched from blood (not recorded which).

The CDR3 loop is CASSPGAGGYNEQFF. CDR3 DNA: TGCGCCAGCAGCCCAGGGGCGGGGGGCTACAATGAGCAGTTCTTC. The rearrangement uses TRBV4-3 and TRBJ2-1; 8 bases align to TRBD2. Germline V CDR1 and CDR2: LGHNA, YSLEER. CDR3 length: 15 residues. V dropped 4 bases and J dropped 3; count of bases not matched to a gene: 5.